This record covers a single T cell receptor (beta chain). The antigen it recognizes is unknown. Nothing much larger sits one base from this clone, and base qualities are not available. The data are from a study of graft-versus-host responses after intestinal transplantation (dated by TCRdb to the early 2020s). Concerning the study at large: The transplants that recipients received were multivisceral, liver-intestinal, or isolated intestinal. A peak of at least 4% donor T cells among recipient peripheral blood mononuclear cells was the definition used for donor T cell macrochimerism. Rather than going through the commercial service, samples from three later patients were sequenced in-house on an Illumina MiSeq and processed with MiXCR. After intestinal transplantation, graft-versus-host and host-versus-graft alloreactive T cell clones were followed in the graft, circulation and bone marrow using bulk TCR-beta CDR3 sequencing. Alloreactive clones were identified by sequencing pre-transplant mixed lymphocyte reaction products and comparing these products with unstimulated pre-transplant donor and recipient T cells. Every recipient was given anti-thymocyte globulin induction, then maintenance tacrolimus and steroids for 3 to 4 years. A cohort of under 30 intestinal transplant recipients, including one retransplant, was enrolled, and 3 patients lacking pretransplant specimens were excluded. Overall results and qualifications from the work: GvH clones were detected in recipient bone marrow, and some of these GvH clones were observed earlier in ileal mucosa or blood, consistent with an intestinal mucosal origin. In patients with donor T cell macrochimerism, the allografts had high GvH to HvG T cell clonal ratios. Early after transplant, peak levels of circulating GvH clones were associated with declines in HvG clones. Conclusions were limited by the relatively low number and heterogeneity of intestinal transplant patients.

Interpreted using the paper, the time point label stands for: cells obtained before transplantation from donor or recipient. CD3+CD4+ and CD3+CD8+ populations were FACS-sorted from unstimulated pre-transplant donor and recipient cells taken from spleen or lymph nodes. Library creation used the immunoSEQ multiplex PCR assay. For most patients, genomic DNA was isolated with the Qiagen DNeasy Blood and Tissue Kit and shipped frozen to Adaptive Biotechnologies for TCR sequencing. High-throughput TCR-beta CDR3 sequencing of genomic DNA from most patients was performed by Adaptive Biotechnologies. Per the authors' processing: Adaptive's ImmunoSEQ software supplied the TCR sequencing data for around 17 patients, while MiXCR and VDJtools were used to process a few other patients. CD4 versus CD8 sorting errors were corrected by removing sequences found in both subsets at a frequency ratio below 5:1. CDR3 nucleotide sequences shared between donor and recipient were removed because the origin of such sequences could not be assigned. Alloreactive clones required at least 2-fold expansion over unstimulated cells and minimum CFSE-low frequency of 0.002% (template counts) or 0.001% (read counts). Clones detected in sequenced pre-transplant spleen, lymph node, or MLR CFSE-low populations of the donor or recipient were defined as mappable. Cumulative frequency of alloreactive clones was calculated as a percentage of all sequences weighted by copy number. The clones in this table, taken by TCRdb from immuneACCESS, are in-frame only. Not every clone is retained; where verified, under half of the shortfall comes from an unresolved V gene, and the cause of the rest is unknown. Clonal size and the V and J genes are those of that table, whereas D and trimming came from the DNA. Within this sample are tens of thousands of clones, with just under 95% of them counted one time only. Roughly 0.49% of the sample comes from the top ten.

Including the terminal cysteine and phenylalanine, the CDR3 comprises 14 residues. Only CDR3 DNA is held: 42 bases, read in frame from base 1. The junction carries 15 bases between V and J, which are trimmed by 4 bases and 7 bases respectively. CDR1 and CDR2, looked up from the germline V gene, are SGHRS and YFSETQ. The chain uses TRBV5-1 and TRBJ1-5; TRBD1 is possibly the D segment (5 matching bases). The receptor was derived from a human donor who received an intestinal transplant. Material: unstimulated CD8+ T cells sorted from spleen or lymph node cells, obtained before intestinal transplant. The CDR3 reads CASSHGPGGQPQHF. The DNA sequence follows: TGCGCCAGCAGCCACGGGCCCGGGGGGCAGCCCCAGCATTTT.